This record covers a single TCR beta chain. This receptor's antigen is unknown. Per-base qualities were not stored, and no clone one base away is much larger. Each collaborating institution followed its own protocols to collect whole blood in K2EDTA tubes. For TCRbeta analysis, collaborators shipped samples in one of three forms: frozen whole blood, isolated PBMCs, or DNA extracted from either of those sample types. The data derive from a study of blood T cell repertoires in COVID-19 (dated by TCRdb to 2018 to 2021). Background for the entire study: Samples from collaborators originated in the United States, Italy and Spain and spanned both the acute and convalescent phases of COVID-19. Subjects who had been exposed to COVID-19, were actively infected with it, or had recovered from it provided the deeply sampled blood TCRbeta repertoires that made up the dataset. Where HLA class I and class II types were available, the types were taken from metadata supplied by the sample provider, not from assay-based typing. Sample metadata almost always included a de-identified subject ID, COVID-19 status, age in years and sex. The samples were drawn from two sources: the first 160 participants of the ongoing ImmuneRACE study, and fewer than 1,500 subjects contributed by 6 global collaborators. The repertoires were released in a freely available public database meant as a resource for research on the immune response to SARS-CoV-2. The prospective study material was composed of cDNA or gDNA derived from T cells, B-cell-depleted T cells, or PBMCs. Beyond this particular receptor, the publication reports: The quantity of clinical and demographic metadata differed by source and by participant and was supplied without curation.

V drops 1 base and J drops 1 base, leaving 7 bases in between. CDR1 and CDR2 were assigned from the germline V gene (reference sequence) as SEHNR and FQNEAQ. Counted from cysteine to phenylalanine, this CDR3 has 14 amino acids. The retained sequence is limited to the CDR3, 42 bases, with the frame set at the first base. TCRbeta CDR3 regions were amplified from genomic DNA using the immunoSEQ Assay, a bias-controlled multiplex PCR. The authors' analysis ran thus. Nucleated cell counts per sample were estimated from amplification of reference gene primers within the assay. Sequence reads were collapsed and filtered to measure the absolute abundance of every unique TCRbeta CDR3 rearrangement. Productive Simpson clonality was computed per sample as the square root of Simpson's diversity index over productive rearrangements. TCRdb re-hosts the immuneACCESS table, in-frame sequences only. Its copies lack some clones; in the studies checked, an unresolved V gene accounts for under half of them, and the cause for the rest is not known. The V and J calls and the clone size are those of that table, but D and trimming were determined from the DNA. This sample has about 93,000 clones in its table, and 70% to 80% of those were observed once. The ten most abundant clones make up around 17% of the sample.

The sequence was obtained from a human donor in a cohort sampled during active COVID-19. The chain is encoded by TRBV7-9 joined to TRBJ1-2; too little of a D gene remains to name it. Sample: peripheral blood. Read as DNA, the sequence is TGTGCCAGCAGCTTAGGAGGTGGTAACTATGGCTACACCTTC. This gives the protein CASSLGGGNYGYTF.